These T cell receptor beta chains were read from a single sample in a study of beta chain features in type 1 diabetes. Generated by immunoSEQ multiplex PCR, the TCRdb table keeps only in-frame clones and is missing some. The sample holds hundreds of thousands of clones; approximately 11% are singletons and the top ten take more than 0.015%. The material sequenced was naive CD4+ T cells from blood. These TCRs come from a man younger than 40 with type 1 diabetes. Both conserved end residues are part of each CDR3. The order of the fields is J gene, clone size, V gene, D gene, CDR3 DNA, CDR3 protein. A D gene is named only where the DNA matches it firmly. Expanded clones are given a class, and other clones once, few, many or no size at all.

TRBJ2-7,few,TRBV23-1,-,TGCGCCCCTTGGGGAGGGGGGGGCTACGAGCAGTACTTC,CAPWGGGGYEQYF
TRBJ2-3,-,TRBV27,TRBD2,TGTGCCAGCAGTCCCCTCCTAGCGGGGGGGCTTGTAGATACGCAGTATTTT,CASSPLLAGGLVDTQYF
TRBJ1-1,few,TRBV28,TRBD1,TGTGCCAGCAGCCCCGGGACAGGTACTTTTTTGAACACTGAAGCTTTCTTT,CASSPGTGTFLNTEAFF
TRBJ2-5,few,TRBV20-1,-,TGCAGTGCTAAGTTCGAGGAGACCCAGTACTTC,CSAKFEETQYF
TRBJ1-1,-,TRBV25-1,-,TGTGCCAGCAGTGACCTCGCCGGGAACACTGAAGCTTTCTTT,CASSDLAGNTEAFF
TRBJ2-7,few,TRBV7-2,TRBD1,TGTGCCAGCAGCCTACCGGGACAGCCGCCCTACGAGCAGTACTTC,CASSLPGQPPYEQYF
TRBJ2-5,-,TRBV9,TRBD2,TGTGCCAGCAGCATCGGGACTAGCGGGGAGACCCAGTACTTC,CASSIGTSGETQYF
TRBJ1-5,-,TRBV10-3,TRBD1,TGTGCCATCAAGGGACAGGTTAATCAGCCCCAGCATTTT,CAIKGQVNQPQHF
TRBJ2-3,-,TRBV9,-,TGTGCCAGCAGCGTGACGGGGGTGTCAGATACGCAGTATTTT,CASSVTGVSDTQYF
TRBJ2-1,-,TRBV5-1,TRBD1,TGCGCCAGCAGCTTGGTGTCAGGGGGAAACGATGAGCAGTTCTTC,CASSLVSGGNDEQFF
TRBJ2-7,few,TRBV4-2,TRBD1,TGTGCCAGCAGCCAAGAAACAGGGGATGAGCAGTACTTC,CASSQETGDEQYF
TRBJ1-2,few,TRBV5-4,TRBD1,TGTGCCAGCAGCTTCCAGGACAGGGACTATGGCTACACCTTC,CASSFQDRDYGYTF
TRBJ1-1,-,TRBV28,TRBD1,TGTGCCAGCAGAACACCGGGACAGGGGATGGCTTTCTTT,CASRTPGQGMAFF
TRBJ2-3,-,TRBV30,-,TGTGCCTGGATGCTAGCAGGGGCGTCAGATACGCAGTATTTT,CAWMLAGASDTQYF
TRBJ1-2,-,TRBV5-4,-,TGTGCCAGCAGCTTGGGCCAAACCTATAACTATGGCTACACCTTC,CASSLGQTYNYGYTF
TRBJ1-1,-,TRBV4-2,-,TGTGCCAGCAGCCAAGATCACCTTACGGGGACTGAAGCTTTCTTT,CASSQDHLTGTEAFF
TRBJ2-5,-,TRBV5-1,TRBD2,TGCGCCAGCAGCCAGCAGCGGGGGGGCCGAGAGACCCAGTACTTC,CASSQQRGGRETQYF
TRBJ2-1,-,TRBV14,TRBD2,TGTGCCAGCAGCCACATAGCGGGGGAGGGTGAGCAGTTCTTC,CASSHIAGEGEQFF
TRBJ2-7,few,TRBV7-2,-,TGTGCCAGCAGCCCACTCACGGGGGAGCAGTACTTC,CASSPLTGEQYF
TRBJ2-5,-,TRBV5-6,-,TGTGCCAGCAGCTTGGCCGGCAGGGGAAGGCAGACCCAGTACTTC,CASSLAGRGRQTQYF
TRBJ1-2,-,TRBV7-9,-,TGTGCCAGCAGCGCTGCGGGGGCAGACTATGGCTACACCTTC,CASSAAGADYGYTF
TRBJ2-7,-,TRBV6-5,-,TGTGCCAGCAGTTATTCAGGTTCTTACGAGCAGTACTTC,CASSYSGSYEQYF
TRBJ2-3,few,TRBV5-1,-,TGCGCCAGCAGCTTCCGGACAGCAAGCACAGATACGCAGTATTTT,CASSFRTASTDTQYF
TRBJ1-2,few,TRBV5-1,-,TGCGCCAGCAGCTTCCTTAACTATGGCTACACCTTC,CASSFLNYGYTF
TRBJ1-3,few,TRBV12-5,-,TGTGCTAGTGGTGAAATCAGGGCCTCTGGAAACACCATATATTTT,CASGEIRASGNTIYF
TRBJ2-2,few,TRBV2,-,TGTGCCAGTGGACTCGAGGGTTCGAACACCGGGGAGCTGTTTTTT,CASGLEGSNTGELFF
TRBJ1-1,few,TRBV5-1,TRBD1,TGCGCCAGCAGCTTGGACAGGGGCAACACTGAAGCTTTCTTT,CASSLDRGNTEAFF
TRBJ2-7,few,TRBV28,TRBD2,TGTGCCAGCAGTGGGACTAGCGGGGGGGCTCCCTACGAGCAGTACTTC,CASSGTSGGAPYEQYF
TRBJ2-5,few,TRBV9,-,TGTGCCAGCAGCGCCTTCGACAGAGAAGAGACCCAGTACTTC,CASSAFDREETQYF
TRBJ2-5,few,TRBV5-1,TRBD2,TGCGCCAGCAGCCGGGCTAGCGGGGGGGCCCGTTTGGAGACCCAGTACTTC,CASSRASGGARLETQYF
TRBJ2-7,few,TRBV28,-,TGTGCCAGCAGTTTGGGGGGCTCCTACGAGCAGTACTTC,CASSLGGSYEQYF
TRBJ2-1,-,TRBV7-2,-,TGTGCCAGCAGCTTTACGGGGGGCACCTACAATGAGCAGTTCTTC,CASSFTGGTYNEQFF
TRBJ1-1,few,TRBV7-9,-,TGTGCCAGCAGCTTTTTGGCGGAGAACACTGAAGCTTTCTTT,CASSFLAENTEAFF
TRBJ2-5,few,TRBV18,-,TGTGCCAGCTCTCCCTTCAGGGGCGTCCCCCAGTACTTC,CASSPFRGVPQYF
TRBJ1-5,-,TRBV19,-,TGTGCCAGTAGTCCCAAACCGACAGGAATCGATCAGCCCCAGCATTTT,CASSPKPTGIDQPQHF
TRBJ2-7,few,TRBV12-5,-,TGTGCTAGTGGTTTAGGGGAAGGGGGCTCCTACGAGCAGTACTTC,CASGLGEGGSYEQYF
TRBJ1-1,few,TRBV18,-,TGTGCCAGCTCACCGGGCAGGAACACTGAAGCTTTCTTT,CASSPGRNTEAFF
TRBJ2-1,-,TRBV6-1,TRBD1,TGTGCCAGCAATAGGGGGCGCCTACCCCATGAGCAGTTCTTC,CASNRGRLPHEQFF
TRBJ2-2,-,TRBV5-1,TRBD2,TGCGCCAGCAGCTCGAGCGGGGGGAACACCGGGGAGCTGTTTTTT,CASSSSGGNTGELFF
TRBJ2-1,-,TRBV5-1,-,TGCGCCAGCAGCTTGGTACGCGGGCGTTCCTCCTACAATGAGCAGTTCTTC,CASSLVRGRSSYNEQFF
TRBJ1-2,-,TRBV7-9,-,TGTGCCAGCAGCTTAGATCAGGGAAGCTATGGCTACACCTTC,CASSLDQGSYGYTF
TRBJ2-7,few,TRBV4-3,-,TGCGCCAGCAGCCAAGGGTCGGGAGCAGCCTACGAGCAGTACTTC,CASSQGSGAAYEQYF
TRBJ2-1,few,TRBV19,TRBD1,TGTGCCAGTAGCAGGACAGGGGTCAATGAGCAGTTCTTC,CASSRTGVNEQFF
TRBJ2-2,-,TRBV5-1,-,TGCGCCAGCAGCCTCGGACTGGTCACCGGGGAGCTGTTTTTT,CASSLGLVTGELFF
TRBJ1-1,few,TRBV29-1,TRBD1,TGCAGCGCCTCTCACAGGGGAGGTACTGAAGCTTTCTTT,CSASHRGGTEAFF
TRBJ1-5,few,TRBV18,-,TGTGCCAGCTCAGACAGTAGCAATCAGCCCCAGCATTTT,CASSDSSNQPQHF
TRBJ1-1,-,TRBV7-8,-,TGTGCCAGCAGTGTGTCGTCGTCGAACACTGAAGCTTTCTTT,CASSVSSSNTEAFF
TRBJ1-2,-,TRBV4-1,-,TGCGCCAGCAGCCACCAGGAAGGCTATGGCTACACCTTC,CASSHQEGYGYTF
TRBJ2-4,-,TRBV7-6,TRBD2,TGTGCCAGCAGCTTGGAGCGGGGGGGCCAAGGCAAAAACATTCAGTACTTC,CASSLERGGQGKNIQYF
TRBJ1-2,-,TRBV9,TRBD1,TGTGCCAGCAGCGGGACAGGAGGGGAAAGCTATGGCTACACCTTC,CASSGTGGESYGYTF
TRBJ2-5,-,TRBV6-6,TRBD2,TGTGCCAGCAGCCCACTAGCGGGGCCGGGGGAGACCCAGTACTTC,CASSPLAGPGETQYF
TRBJ2-5,few,TRBV4-3,-,TGCGCCAGCAGCCCGCAGGGGTACCAAGAGACCCAGTACTTC,CASSPQGYQETQYF
TRBJ2-5,-,TRBV14,-,TGTGCCAGCAGCCAACTGACAGGCTACCAAGAGACCCAGTACTTC,CASSQLTGYQETQYF
TRBJ1-1,-,TRBV6-1,-,TGTGCCAGCAGCCAAGACAGATACACTGAAGCTTTCTTT,CASSQDRYTEAFF
TRBJ1-1,-,TRBV5-6,-,TGTGCCAGCAGCAAGGACAGTTGGGACATCGACACTGAAGCTTTCTTT,CASSKDSWDIDTEAFF
TRBJ1-2,-,TRBV7-2,TRBD1,TGTGCCAGCAGCTTATCAGGGGGCGGGGGCTACACCTTC,CASSLSGGGGYTF
TRBJ2-7,-,TRBV15,-,TGTGCCACCAGCAGAGTTCCCGGGTCCCCCCAGGGGTACGAGCAGTACTTC,CATSRVPGSPQGYEQYF
TRBJ2-7,-,TRBV30,-,TGTGCCTGGAGTGTAAGCCCTCCCTATCTGGACGAGCAGTACTTC,CAWSVSPPYLDEQYF
TRBJ1-2,few,TRBV5-1,TRBD1,TGCGCCAGCAGCCCGTGGACAGGGGTTATTAAGGGCTATGGCTACACCTTC,CASSPWTGVIKGYGYTF